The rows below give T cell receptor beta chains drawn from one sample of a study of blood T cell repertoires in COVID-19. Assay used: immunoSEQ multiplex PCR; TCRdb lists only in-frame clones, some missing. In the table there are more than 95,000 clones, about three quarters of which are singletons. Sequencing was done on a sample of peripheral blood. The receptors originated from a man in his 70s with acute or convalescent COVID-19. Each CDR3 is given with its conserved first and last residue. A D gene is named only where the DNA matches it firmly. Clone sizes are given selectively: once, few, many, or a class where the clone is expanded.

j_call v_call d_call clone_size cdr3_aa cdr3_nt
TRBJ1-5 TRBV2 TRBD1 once CASSDDTGGDQPQHF TGTGCCAGCAGTGACGATACAGGGGGAGATCAGCCCCAGCATTTT
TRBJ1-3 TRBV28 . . CASSWGQNSGNTIYF TGTGCCAGCAGCTGGGGACAAAACTCTGGAAACACCATATATTTT
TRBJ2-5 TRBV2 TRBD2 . CATGGGTSGETQYF TGTGCCACGGGAGGGGGGACTAGCGGGGAGACCCAGTACTTC
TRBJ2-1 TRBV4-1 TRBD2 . CASSHLGLANNEQFF TGCGCCAGCAGCCACCTCGGACTAGCGAACAATGAGCAGTTCTTC
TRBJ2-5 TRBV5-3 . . CARSFAPLQETQYF TGTGCCAGAAGCTTCGCGCCCCTCCAAGAGACCCAGTACTTC
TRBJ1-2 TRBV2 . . CASSEARDYGYTF TGTGCCAGCAGTGAAGCGCGAGACTATGGCTACACCTTC
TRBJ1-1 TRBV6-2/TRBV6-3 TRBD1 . CASSWRGQDRGRTEAFF TGTGCCAGCAGTTGGAGGGGGCAGGACAGGGGGCGAACTGAAGCTTTCTTT
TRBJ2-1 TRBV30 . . CAWSGQVNEQFF TGTGCCTGGAGTGGACAGGTCAATGAGCAGTTCTTC
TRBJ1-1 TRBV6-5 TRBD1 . CASSYGMGQVNTEAFF TGTGCCAGCAGTTACGGAATGGGACAGGTGAACACTGAAGCTTTCTTT
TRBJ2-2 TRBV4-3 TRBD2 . CASSQTLAGANTGELFF TGCGCCAGCAGCCAAACCCTAGCGGGGGCGAACACCGGGGAGCTGTTTTTT
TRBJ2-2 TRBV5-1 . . CASSLTGHSATGELFF TGCGCCAGCAGCTTAACGGGTCACTCGGCCACCGGGGAGCTGTTTTTT
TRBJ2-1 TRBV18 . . CASSPPLRGSGNEQFF TGTGCCAGCTCACCCCCCCTGAGGGGGAGCGGCAATGAGCAGTTCTTC
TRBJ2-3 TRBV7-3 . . CASGDSTDTQYF TGTGCCAGCGGGGACTCCACAGATACGCAGTATTTT
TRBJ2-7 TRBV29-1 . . CSVEGLAYEQYF TGCAGCGTGGAGGGCCTCGCCTACGAGCAGTACTTC
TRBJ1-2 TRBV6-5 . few CASTGAELGNYGYTF TGTGCCAGCACTGGGGCCGAACTTGGGAACTATGGCTACACCTTC
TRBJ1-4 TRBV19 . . CASRVSPGEKLFF TGTGCCAGTCGGGTCAGTCCCGGCGAAAAACTGTTTTTT
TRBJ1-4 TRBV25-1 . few CASSLCPTLPWSEKLFF TGTGCCAGCAGTTTATGTCCGACGCTGCCCTGGAGTGAAAAACTGTTTTTT
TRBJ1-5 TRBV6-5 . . CASGEGEGSNQPQHF TGTGCCAGCGGGGAGGGCGAGGGGAGCAATCAGCCCCAGCATTTT
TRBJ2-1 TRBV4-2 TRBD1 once CASSLPDRASYNEQFF TGTGCCAGCAGCCTTCCCGACAGGGCTTCCTACAATGAGCAGTTCTTC
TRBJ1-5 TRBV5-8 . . CASSSDSGSSNQPQHF TGTGCCAGCAGTTCCGACAGTGGAAGTAGCAATCAGCCCCAGCATTTT
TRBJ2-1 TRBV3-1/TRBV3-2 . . CASSQILASNEQFF TGTGCCAGCAGCCAAATCCTAGCGAGTAATGAGCAGTTCTTC
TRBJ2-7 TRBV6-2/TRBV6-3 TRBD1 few CASSYYGTGREQYF TGTGCCAGCAGTTACTACGGGACAGGGCGCGAGCAGTACTTC
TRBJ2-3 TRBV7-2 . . CASSTGLGGTDTQYF TGTGCCAGCAGCACTGGACTGGGAGGCACAGATACGCAGTATTTT
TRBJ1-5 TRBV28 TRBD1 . CAGTGGSNQPQHF TGTGCCGGTACAGGGGGTAGCAATCAGCCCCAGCATTTT
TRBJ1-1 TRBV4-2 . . CASSNRESGAEAFF TGTGCCAGCAGCAATCGGGAGAGTGGGGCTGAAGCTTTCTTT
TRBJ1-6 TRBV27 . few CASRNQGFNSPLHF TGTGCCAGCAGGAACCAGGGCTTTAATTCACCCCTCCACTTT
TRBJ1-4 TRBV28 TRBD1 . CASSVGTGTTYEKLFF TGTGCCAGCAGCGTAGGGACAGGGACGACTTATGAAAAACTGTTTTTT
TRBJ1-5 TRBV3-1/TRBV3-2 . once CASSQGPQGNQPQHF TGTGCCAGCAGCCAAGGCCCCCAGGGGAATCAGCCCCAGCATTTT
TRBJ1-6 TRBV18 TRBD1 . CASSPRTGESSPLHF TGTGCCAGCTCACCTAGGACAGGGGAATCTTCACCCCTCCACTTT
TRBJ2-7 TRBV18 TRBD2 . CASSPPTLAGGEQYF TGTGCCAGCTCACCACCCACGCTAGCGGGAGGAGAGCAGTACTTC
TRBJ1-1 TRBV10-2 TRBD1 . CASSVRDSEAFF TGCGCCAGCAGTGTCAGGGACAGTGAAGCTTTCTTT
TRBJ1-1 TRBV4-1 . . CASSHIGLGETEAFF TGCGCCAGCAGCCATATAGGCCTCGGGGAAACTGAAGCTTTCTTT
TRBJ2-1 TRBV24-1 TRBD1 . CATSDGQAVTYNEQFF TGTGCCACCAGTGATGGACAGGCAGTCACCTACAATGAGCAGTTCTTC
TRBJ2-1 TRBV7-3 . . CASRGGTTEQFF TGTGCCAGCAGGGGGGGAACAACTGAGCAGTTCTTC
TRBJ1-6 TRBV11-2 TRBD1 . CASSLGGQGPLHF TGTGCCAGCAGCTTAGGGGGACAGGGTCCCCTCCACTTT
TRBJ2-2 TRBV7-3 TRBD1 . CASSLDRGNTGELFF TGTGCCAGCAGCTTAGACAGGGGGAACACCGGGGAGCTGTTTTTT
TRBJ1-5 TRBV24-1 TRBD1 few CATPGTGYGSNQPQHF TGTGCCACTCCCGGGACAGGGTATGGGAGCAATCAGCCCCAGCATTTT
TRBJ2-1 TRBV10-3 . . CAIEQANNEQFF TGTGCCATCGAACAGGCGAACAATGAGCAGTTCTTC
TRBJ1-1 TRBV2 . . CASSAGREAFF TGTGCCAGCAGTGCTGGTCGGGAAGCTTTCTTT
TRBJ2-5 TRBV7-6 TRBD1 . CASSQGQGSGGETQYF TGTGCCAGCAGTCAGGGACAGGGCTCAGGGGGGGAGACCCAGTACTTC
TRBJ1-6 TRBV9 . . CASSVDRGSGSPLHF TGTGCCAGCAGCGTAGACCGGGGTTCGGGCTCACCCCTCCACTTT
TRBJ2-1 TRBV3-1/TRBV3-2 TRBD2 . CASSQDRGGGSNEQFF TGTGCCAGCAGCCAAGATCGCGGGGGGGGCTCCAATGAGCAGTTCTTC
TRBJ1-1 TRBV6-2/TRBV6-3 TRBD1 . CASSQTGVGTEAFF TGTGCCAGCAGTCAGACAGGGGTGGGAACTGAAGCTTTCTTT